The T cell receptor (beta chain) under discussion was sequenced for a study of T cells in tumors after PD-1 blockade. Study details: Treatment was either pembrolizumab 200 mg every 3 weeks or cemiplimab 350 mg every 2 weeks. Peripheral blood samples averaged approximately 33,000 unique clonotypes and 113,528 templates.

Sequenced by immunoSEQ multiplex PCR; TCRdb stores in-frame clones only, minus some. The profile covers 61,000 or so clones, with about 80% appearing a single time and around 15% taken by the ten largest. The CDR3 has 12 residues. The germline V and J ends were trimmed by 5 bases and 6 bases, with 14 bases remaining between them. Per the germline V gene, CDR1 is GTSNPN and CDR2 is SVGIG (reference sequence). Sequenced here: PBMCs, sampled before anti-PD-1 treatment. This chain uses TRBV30 with TRBJ2-7, with D possibly being TRBD1 (6 bases). The TCR sequence derives from a human donor with basal cell carcinoma. The CDR3 DNA reads TGTGCCTGGTCCCCGTCAGGGGTCGAGCAGTACTTC. Amino acids: CAWSPSGVEQYF.